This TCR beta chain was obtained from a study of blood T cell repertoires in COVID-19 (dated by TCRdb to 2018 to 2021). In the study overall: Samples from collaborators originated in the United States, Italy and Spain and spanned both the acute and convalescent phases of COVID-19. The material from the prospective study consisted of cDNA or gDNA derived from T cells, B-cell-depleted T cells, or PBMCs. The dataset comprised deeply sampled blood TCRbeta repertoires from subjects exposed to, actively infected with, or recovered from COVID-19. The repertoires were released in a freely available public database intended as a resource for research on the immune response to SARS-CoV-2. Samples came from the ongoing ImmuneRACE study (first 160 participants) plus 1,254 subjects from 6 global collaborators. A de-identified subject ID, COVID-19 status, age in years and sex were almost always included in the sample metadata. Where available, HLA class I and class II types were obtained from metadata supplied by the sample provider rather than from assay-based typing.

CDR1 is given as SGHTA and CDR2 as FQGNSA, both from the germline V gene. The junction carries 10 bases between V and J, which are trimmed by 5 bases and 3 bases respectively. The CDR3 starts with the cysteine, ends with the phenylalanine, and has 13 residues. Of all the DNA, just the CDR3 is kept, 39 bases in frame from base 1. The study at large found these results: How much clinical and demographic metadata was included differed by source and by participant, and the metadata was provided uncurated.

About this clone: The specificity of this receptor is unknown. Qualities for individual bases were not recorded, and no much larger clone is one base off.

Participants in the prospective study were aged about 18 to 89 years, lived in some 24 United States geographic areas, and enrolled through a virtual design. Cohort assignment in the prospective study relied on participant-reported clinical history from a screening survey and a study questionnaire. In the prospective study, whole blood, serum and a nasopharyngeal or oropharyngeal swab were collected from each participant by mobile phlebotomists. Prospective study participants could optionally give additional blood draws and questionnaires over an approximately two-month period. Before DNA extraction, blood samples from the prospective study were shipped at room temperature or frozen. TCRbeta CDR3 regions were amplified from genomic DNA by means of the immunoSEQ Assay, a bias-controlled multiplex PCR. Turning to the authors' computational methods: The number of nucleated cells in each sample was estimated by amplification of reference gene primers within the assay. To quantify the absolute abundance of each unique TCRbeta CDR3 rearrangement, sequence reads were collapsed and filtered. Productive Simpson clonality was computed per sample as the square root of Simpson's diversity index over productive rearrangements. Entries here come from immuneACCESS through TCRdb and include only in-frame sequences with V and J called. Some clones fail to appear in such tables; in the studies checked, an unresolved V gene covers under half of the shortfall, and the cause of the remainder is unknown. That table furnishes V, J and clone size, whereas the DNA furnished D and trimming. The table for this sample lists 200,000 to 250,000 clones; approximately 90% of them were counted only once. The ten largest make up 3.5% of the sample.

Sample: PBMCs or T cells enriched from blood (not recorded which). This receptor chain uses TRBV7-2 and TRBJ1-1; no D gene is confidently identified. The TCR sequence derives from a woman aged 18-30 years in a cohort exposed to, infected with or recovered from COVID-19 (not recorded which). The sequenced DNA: TGTGCCAGCAGCCCACAGTGGGACACTGAAGCTTTCTTT. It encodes CASSPQWDTEAFF.